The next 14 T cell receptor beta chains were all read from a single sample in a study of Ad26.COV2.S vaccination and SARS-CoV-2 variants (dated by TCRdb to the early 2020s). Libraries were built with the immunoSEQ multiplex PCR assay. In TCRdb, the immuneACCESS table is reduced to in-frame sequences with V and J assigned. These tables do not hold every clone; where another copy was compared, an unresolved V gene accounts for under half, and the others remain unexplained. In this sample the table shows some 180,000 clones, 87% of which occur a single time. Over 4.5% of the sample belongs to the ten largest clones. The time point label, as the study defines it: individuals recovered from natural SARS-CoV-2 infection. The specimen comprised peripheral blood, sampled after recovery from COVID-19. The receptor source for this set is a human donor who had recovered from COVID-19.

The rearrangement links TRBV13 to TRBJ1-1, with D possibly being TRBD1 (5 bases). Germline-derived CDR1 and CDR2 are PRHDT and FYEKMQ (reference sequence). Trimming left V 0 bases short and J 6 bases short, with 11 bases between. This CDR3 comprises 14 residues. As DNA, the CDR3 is TGTGCCAGCAGCTTAGGGTCCGGGGACGCTGAAGCTTTCTTT. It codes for CASSLGSGDAEAFF.

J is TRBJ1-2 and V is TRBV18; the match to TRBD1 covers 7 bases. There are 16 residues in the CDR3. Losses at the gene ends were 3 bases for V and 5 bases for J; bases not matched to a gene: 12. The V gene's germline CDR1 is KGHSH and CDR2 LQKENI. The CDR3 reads CASSPSGTAAGYGYTF. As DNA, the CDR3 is TGTGCCAGCTCACCGAGCGGGACAGCAGCAGGGTATGGCTACACCTTC.

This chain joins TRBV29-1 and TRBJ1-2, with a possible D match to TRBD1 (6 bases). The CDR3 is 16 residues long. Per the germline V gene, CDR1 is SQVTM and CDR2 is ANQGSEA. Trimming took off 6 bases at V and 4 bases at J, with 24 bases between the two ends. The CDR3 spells CSVGYRDIGSFYGYTF. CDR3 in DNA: TGCAGCGTAGGTTACCGGGACATAGGCTCTTTCTATGGCTACACCTTC.

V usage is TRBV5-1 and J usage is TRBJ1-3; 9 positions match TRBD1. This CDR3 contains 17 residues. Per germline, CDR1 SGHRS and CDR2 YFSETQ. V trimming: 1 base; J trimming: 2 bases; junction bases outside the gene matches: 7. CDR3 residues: CASSLTGGENPGNTIYF. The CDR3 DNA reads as TGCGCCAGCAGCTTGACAGGGGGCGAAAATCCTGGAAACACCATATATTTT. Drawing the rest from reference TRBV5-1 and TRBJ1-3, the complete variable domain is KAGVTQTPRYLIKTRGQQVTLSCSPISGHRSVSWYQQTPGQGLQFLFEYFSETQRNKGNFPGRFSGRQFSNSRSEMNVSTLELGDSALYLCASSLTGGENPGNTIYFGEGSWLTVV.

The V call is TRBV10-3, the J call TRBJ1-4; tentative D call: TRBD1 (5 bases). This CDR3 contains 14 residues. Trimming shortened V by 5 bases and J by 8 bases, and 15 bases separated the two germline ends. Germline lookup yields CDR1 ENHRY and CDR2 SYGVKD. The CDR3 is CAISRDLVGEKLFF. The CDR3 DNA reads TGTGCCATCAGTAGGGACCTCGTAGGGGAAAAACTGTTTTTT.

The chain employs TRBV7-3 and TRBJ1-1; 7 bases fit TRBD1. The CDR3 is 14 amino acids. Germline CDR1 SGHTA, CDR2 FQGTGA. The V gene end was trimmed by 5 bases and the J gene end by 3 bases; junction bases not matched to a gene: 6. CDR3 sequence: CASSPSRGHTEAFF. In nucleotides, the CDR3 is TGTGCCAGCAGCCCGTCAAGGGGGCACACTGAAGCTTTCTTT.

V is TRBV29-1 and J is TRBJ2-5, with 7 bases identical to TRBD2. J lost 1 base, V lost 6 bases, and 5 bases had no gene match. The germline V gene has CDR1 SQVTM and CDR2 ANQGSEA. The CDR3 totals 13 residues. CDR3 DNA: TGCAGCGTCCCTCCGGGGGGCCAAGAGACCCAGTACTTC. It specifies CSVPPGGQETQYF.

This CDR3 reads CASTLGGEGGNTEAFF. CDR3 nucleotide sequence: TGTGCCAGCACCCTAGGGGGAGAGGGAGGGAACACTGAAGCTTTCTTT. This sequence joins TRBV9 and TRBJ1-1, with a tentative D call TRBD1 (6 bases). Trimming left V 6 bases short and J 1 base short, with 19 bases between. The CDR3 is 16 residues long. CDR1 SGDLS and CDR2 YYNGEE come from the germline V gene.

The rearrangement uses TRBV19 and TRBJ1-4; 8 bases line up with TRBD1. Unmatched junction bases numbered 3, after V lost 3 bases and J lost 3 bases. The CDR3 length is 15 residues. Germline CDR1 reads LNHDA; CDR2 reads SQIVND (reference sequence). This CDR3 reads CASSIRQGPNEKLFF. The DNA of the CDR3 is TGTGCCAGTAGTATTCGACAGGGGCCTAATGAAAAACTGTTTTTT.

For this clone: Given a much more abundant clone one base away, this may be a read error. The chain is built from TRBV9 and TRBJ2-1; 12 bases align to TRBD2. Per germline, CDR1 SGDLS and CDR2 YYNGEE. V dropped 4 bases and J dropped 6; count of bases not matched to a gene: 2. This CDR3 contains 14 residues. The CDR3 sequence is CASSLGLAGNEQFF. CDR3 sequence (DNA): TGTGCCAGCAGCTTGGGACTAGCGGGCAATGAGCAGTTCTTC.

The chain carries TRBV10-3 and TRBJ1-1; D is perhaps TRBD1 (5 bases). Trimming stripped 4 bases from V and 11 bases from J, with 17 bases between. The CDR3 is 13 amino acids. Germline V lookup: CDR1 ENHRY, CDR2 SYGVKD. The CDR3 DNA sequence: TGTGCCATCAGTGGAGAGACAGCCATGCAGGCTTTCTTT. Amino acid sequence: CAISGETAMQAFF.

The CDR3 is CASSLTSSSYNEQFF. The CDR3 nucleotides are TGTGCCAGCAGCTTAACGTCAAGCTCCTACAATGAGCAGTTCTTC. The chain recombines TRBV7-3 with TRBJ2-1; D gene unclear. Deletions cut 0 bases from V and 0 bases from J, with 6 bases between. Germline V gene lookup returns CDR1 SGHTA and CDR2 FQGTGA. This CDR3 is 15 amino acids long. The full variable domain, rest sourced from reference TRBV7-3 and TRBJ2-1, is GAGVSQTPSNKVTEKGKYVELRCDPISGHTALYWYRQSLGQGPEFLIYFQGTGAADDSGLPNDRFFAVRPEGSVSTLKIQRTERGDSAVYLCASSLTSSSYNEQFFGPGTRLTVL.

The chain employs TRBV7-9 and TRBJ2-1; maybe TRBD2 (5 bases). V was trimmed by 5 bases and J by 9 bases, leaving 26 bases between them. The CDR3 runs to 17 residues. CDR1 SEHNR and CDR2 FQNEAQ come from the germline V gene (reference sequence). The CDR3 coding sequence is TGTGCCAGCAGCGCCCGCGGGCCACTCCCACCCCGGGGTGAGCAGTTCTTC. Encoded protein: CASSARGPLPPRGEQFF.

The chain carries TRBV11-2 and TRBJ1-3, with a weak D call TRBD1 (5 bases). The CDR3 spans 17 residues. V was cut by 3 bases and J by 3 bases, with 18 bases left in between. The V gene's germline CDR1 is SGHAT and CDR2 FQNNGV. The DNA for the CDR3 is TGTGCCAGCAGCTTCTTTCCCCAGGGAGGCATTGGAAACACCATATATTTT. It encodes CASSFFPQGGIGNTIYF.